In this sample, the clone carrying this T cell receptor (beta chain) turned up once. Its antigen remains unidentified. The data originate from a study of PD-1 blockade in classical Hodgkin lymphoma. All trial patients relapsed after autologous stem cell transplantation. V dropped 6 bases and J dropped 3; count of bases not matched to a gene: 8. Germline V gene sequence: CDR1 MNHEY, CDR2 SVGAGI. The CDR3 covers 15 residues. Whole-study findings and limits: At baseline, newly diagnosed patients reportedly showed less TCR diversity than healthy donors.

Assay: immunoSEQ multiplex PCR; the TCRdb copy retains only in-frame clones and omits some. There are 130,000 to 150,000 clones in the sample; about 81% occur only once, and about 9.2% lies in the top ten. This receptor was identified in a human donor with classical Hodgkin lymphoma. The chain links TRBV6-5 to TRBJ2-7; TRBD1 aligns across 10 bases. The sample consisted of peripheral blood mononuclear cells (PBMCs), taken before the second cycle of nivolumab. CDR3 sequence reads: CASSPGTGENYEQYF. In nucleotides, the CDR3 is TGTGCCAGCAGCCCCGGGACAGGGGAAAACTACGAGCAGTACTTC.